This TCR beta chain was retrieved from a study of blood T cell repertoires in COVID-19. The assay was immunoSEQ multiplex PCR, and TCRdb's table has in-frame clones only and misses some. The table shows a few hundred thousand clones, with around 86% occurring only once. The CDR3 runs 18 residues. The germline V gene has CDR1 MDHEN and CDR2 SYDVKM. V lost 4 bases and J lost 0, with 16 bases in between. Specimen: PBMCs or T cells enriched from blood (not recorded which). This TCR was recovered from a middle-aged woman with acute COVID-19. The V and J genes are TRBV28 and TRBJ1-6, with a weak D call TRBD1 (6 bases). CDR3 region: CASSSQQGLSSYNSPLHF. In nucleotides, the CDR3 is TGTGCCAGCAGTTCCCAACAGGGTCTGAGCTCCTATAATTCACCCCTCCACTTT.